This record looks at one TCR beta chain sequence and its context. Its antigen is currently unknown. This sample was taken from a study of cytomegalovirus exposure and HLA in healthy donors. For the study at large: The 95 million to 120 million unique TCR beta sequences, from about 179 million T cells, were found by an earlier analysis. Study results and caveats: A later analysis, which compared TCR beta chains of equal frequency, found the HLA-associated ones more clonally expanded. Trimming of TCR beta V- and J-genes showed a link, identified in a later analysis, to a missense DCLRE1C variant.

Amplification used 60 Vbeta primers and 13 Jbeta primers. Original handling: As a later analysis found, there were 80 million or so unique TCR beta chains, of which roughly 11 million were shared. The table came from immunoSEQ multiplex PCR; TCRdb's copy has only in-frame clones and leaves some out. The V and J calls and clone size were taken over from that table, and D and trimming were inferred from the DNA. In the table there are approximately 54,000 clones, more than 70% of which are singletons. The origin of this receptor is a woman aged 18-35 years in good health and CMV-seronegative. The sample comprised PBMCs.

CDR3 protein: CASSVAPFSYEQYF. The CDR3 DNA reads TGTGCCAGCAGTGTTGCGCCCTTCTCCTACGAGCAGTACTTC. The rearrangement links TRBV6-1 to TRBJ2-7, with no clear D. CDR1 is MNHNS and CDR2 is SASEGT in the germline V gene. The CDR3 is 14 residues long. With 4 bases removed from V and 0 bases from J, the gap between germline ends came to 10 bases.